One and the same sample provided the 17 T cell receptor beta chains below, sequenced in a study of cytomegalovirus exposure and HLA in healthy donors (dated 2017 in TCRdb). Receptor libraries were prepared by the immunoSEQ multiplex PCR assay. Drawn from immuneACCESS, this table holds only the in-frame rearrangements with V and J called that TCRdb kept. Clones are partly lost; checked studies trace under half to an unresolved V gene and leave the rest unexplained. Present in this sample are 70,000 to 80,000 clones, less than 95% of which were seen just once. The biggest ten clones account for more than 3% of the sample. Sequenced: PBMCs. Every receptor here comes from a woman under 30 in good health and CMV-seropositive.

The chain couples TRBV14 to TRBJ1-1; D might be TRBD1 (6 bases). Germline V gene sequence: CDR1 SGHDN, CDR2 FVKESK. Trimming removed 4 bases at V and 5 bases at J, with 14 bases between. The CDR3 totals 14 residues. In DNA, the CDR3 is TGTGCCAGCAGCCGTAATAGACAGGCAACTGAAGCTTTCTTT. Protein: CASSRNRQATEAFF. Combining the CDR3 with reference TRBV14 and TRBJ1-1 gives the whole variable domain EAGVTQFPSHSVIEKGQTVTLRCDPISGHDNLYWYRRVMGKEIKFLLHFVKESKQDESGMPNNRFLAERTGGTYSTLKVQPAELEDSGVYFCASSRNRQATEAFFGQGTRLTVV.

The chain recombines TRBV28 with TRBJ2-7; a weak D match, TRBD2 (6 bases). V was pared by 6 bases and J by 2 bases, with 14 bases between. The germline CDR1 and CDR2 sequences are MDHEN and SYDVKM. This CDR3 has 14 residues. CDR3: CASRPPGLTYEQYF. CDR3 sequence (DNA): TGTGCCAGCAGACCACCGGGACTGACCTACGAGCAGTACTTC.

This clone appeared a single time. This rearrangement joins TRBV29-1 to TRBJ2-7; D perhaps matches TRBD1 (5 bases). Germline loops: CDR1 SQVTM, CDR2 ANQGSEA. Trimming stripped 5 bases from V and 4 bases from J, with 12 bases between. CDR3 length equals 12 residues. The CDR3 sequence is CSVSSTGYEQYF. In nucleotides, the CDR3 is TGCAGCGTTTCCTCCACAGGTTACGAGCAGTACTTC.

The chain recombines TRBV7-8 with TRBJ2-2, with 7 bases identical to TRBD2. The CDR3 is 16 amino acids. Germline assignment: CDR1 SGHVS and CDR2 FQNEAQ. Losses at the gene ends were 1 base for V and 0 bases for J; bases not matched to a gene: 2. The CDR3 loop is CASSLGLAANTGELFF. The CDR3 DNA is TGTGCCAGCAGCTTAGGGCTAGCGGCGAACACCGGGGAGCTGTTTTTT.

This clone was picked up one time. The chain has TRBV9 and TRBJ2-1, with D possibly being TRBD2 (5 bases). Trimming took 3 bases from V and 4 from J, leaving 14 bases between them. Germline CDR1 reads SGDLS; CDR2 reads YYNGEE. This CDR3 contains 15 residues. The CDR3 DNA sequence: TGTGCCAGCAGCGCCAGAGCGGAACTGTACAATGAGCAGTTCTTC. Encoded protein: CASSARAELYNEQFF.

The chain links TRBV7-2 to TRBJ2-1; 7 bases agree with TRBD1. Per germline, CDR1 SGHTA and CDR2 FQGNSA. Trimming took 5 bases from V and 9 from J; bases not matched to a gene: 4. This CDR3 is built from 12 residues. In nucleotides, the CDR3 is TGTGCCAGCAGCGACAGGGCTGGTGAGCAGTTCTTC. Amino acid sequence: CASSDRAGEQFF.

The J gene is TRBJ1-3, the V gene TRBV18, with 9 bases lining up with TRBD1. V shed 2 bases and J 0 bases; nucleotides not matched to a gene: 5. The CDR3 runs to 17 residues. Germline assignment: CDR1 KGHSH and CDR2 LQKENI. CDR3 sequence (DNA): TGTGCCAGCTCACCAAGGGACAGGGAGAGCTCTGGAAACACCATATATTTT. Protein sequence: CASSPRDRESSGNTIYF.

This chain connects TRBV4-1 to TRBJ2-1; TRBD2 might be the D (5 bases). This CDR3 comprises 14 residues. The V end lost 1 base, the J end lost 3 bases, and 7 bases lay between the germline ends. Germline loops: CDR1 MGHRA, CDR2 YSYEKL. The CDR3 loop is CASSQGEFYNEQFF. The CDR3 region has the DNA TGCGCCAGCAGCCAAGGGGAGTTCTACAATGAGCAGTTCTTC.

This chain connects TRBV28 to TRBJ2-7, with D tentatively TRBD1 (6 bases). Per germline, CDR1 MDHEN and CDR2 SYDVKM. The CDR3 spans 15 residues. Trimming removed 8 bases at V and 3 bases at J, with 20 bases between. The CDR3 loop reads CASLRGGGAGYEQYF. CDR3 bases: TGTGCCAGCTTGCGAGGTGGGGGCGCGGGCTACGAGCAGTACTTC. Complete variable domain (other parts from reference TRBV28 and TRBJ2-7): DVKVTQSSRYLVKRTGEKVFLECVQDMDHENMFWYRQDPGLGLRLIYFSYDVKMKEKGDIPEGYSVSREKKERFSLILESASTNQTSMYLCASLRGGGAGYEQYFGPGTRLTVT.

This chain uses TRBV5-4 with TRBJ1-4; possible D gene TRBD1, 5 bases. The germline V and J ends were trimmed by 3 bases and 6 bases, with 12 bases remaining between them. The CDR3 has 14 amino acids. Germline V gives CDR1 SGHNT, CDR2 YYREEE (reference sequence). The CDR3 coding sequence is TGTGCCAGCAGCTCGACAGCCTCTGATGAAAAACTGTTTTTT. It translates to CASSSTASDEKLFF.

The V call is TRBV15, the J call TRBJ2-1, with 8 bases identical to TRBD2. The J segment lost 5 bases and the V segment lost 5 bases, leaving 5 bases of the junction unmatched. The CDR3 sequence is 14 residues long. Germline loops: CDR1 LNHNV, CDR2 YYDKDF (reference sequence). The CDR3 region has the DNA TGTGCCACCAGCCCATGGACTAGCAACAATGAGCAGTTCTTC. Translation: CATSPWTSNNEQFF.

This chain uses TRBV2 with TRBJ2-5, with a weak D call TRBD1 (5 bases). Germline V gene lookup returns CDR1 SNHLY and CDR2 FYNNEI. The V end lost 8 bases, the J end lost 3 bases, and 16 bases lay between the germline ends. This CDR3 is 14 amino acids long. In DNA form, the CDR3 reads TGTGCCAGCGTTCCTCAGGGAAACAAAGAGACCCAGTACTTC. It codes for CASVPQGNKETQYF.

The chain joins TRBV6-1 to TRBJ2-3, with 9 bases aligning to TRBD1. V shed 7 bases, J shed 4 bases, and the junction held 9 bases outside the gene matches. The germline CDR1 and CDR2 sequences are MNHNS and SASEGT. The CDR3 totals 15 residues. The CDR3 loop is CASTSGTGWADTQYF. The CDR3 coding sequence is TGTGCCAGCACCTCCGGGACAGGGTGGGCAGATACGCAGTATTTT.

J is TRBJ1-1 and V is TRBV5-6; a possible D gene is TRBD1 (6 bases). The germline V and J ends were trimmed by 2 bases and 10 bases, with 15 bases remaining between them. The CDR3 sequence is 13 residues long. The germline V gene encodes CDR1 SGHDT and CDR2 YYEEEE. CDR3 DNA sequence: TGTGCCAGCAGCTTTGGGGGGGCGAGAGGAGCTTTCTTT. Its translation is CASSFGGARGAFF.

The chain joins TRBV7-9 to TRBJ2-7, with D maybe TRBD2 (6 bases). This CDR3 has 15 residues. The V end was cut by 2 bases, the J end by 1 base, with 12 bases between. Germline loops: CDR1 SEHNR, CDR2 FQNEAQ (reference sequence). The CDR3 is CASSLTGDGSYEQYF. The CDR3 nucleotides are TGTGCCAGCAGCTTAACGGGGGACGGATCCTACGAGCAGTACTTC.

The chain carries TRBV28 and TRBJ1-2; D remains unclear. Germline loops: CDR1 MDHEN, CDR2 SYDVKM. V was clipped by 4 bases and J by 12 bases, with 12 bases between them. The CDR3 runs 11 residues. CDR3 DNA sequence: TGTGCCAGCAGTTATAGATCGGTAGACACCTTC. This gives the protein CASSYRSVDTF.

This clone appeared a single time. Additional DNA sequences in this sample encode the identical CDR3. The chain combines TRBV9 with TRBJ2-7; tentatively, D is TRBD2 (6 bases). V lost 0 bases, J lost 1 base, and 8 bases lay in between. This CDR3 has 14 amino acids. CDR1 is SGDLS, CDR2 YYNGEE, per germline. CDR3 sequence: CASSVGGDSYEQYF. The CDR3, as DNA: TGTGCCAGCAGCGTAGGCGGGGATTCCTACGAGCAGTACTTC.